One and the same sample provided the 17 T cell receptor beta chains below, sequenced in a study of PD-1 blockade in mismatch repair-deficient tumors. Profiling relied on immunoSEQ multiplex PCR, and the TCRdb table lists in-frame clones only, not all of them. The table has 90,000 to 120,000 clones, about four fifths seen once. The sample here was peripheral blood, taken approximately 8 months after starting pembrolizumab. The source is an adult with mismatch repair-deficient cancer.

CDR3 DNA sequence: TGTGCCAGCAGCGGAGGGGGGAGAAACTCTGGAAACACCATATATTTT. Translation: CASSGGGRNSGNTIYF. The chain carries TRBV9 and TRBJ1-3; D is possibly TRBD1 (6 bases). Germline V gene sequence: CDR1 SGDLS, CDR2 YYNGEE. This CDR3 spans 16 amino acids. Deletions cut 3 bases from V and 0 bases from J, with 13 bases between.

This clone occurred once. The CDR3 loop reads CSAEDRASTDTQYF. The CDR3 nucleotides are TGCAGCGCCGAGGACAGGGCTAGCACAGATACGCAGTATTTT. The chain recombines TRBV29-1 with TRBJ2-3, with TRBD1 matching over 8 bases. Trimming removed 7 bases from V and 0 bases from J; junction bases left unmatched: 6. CDR3 size: 14 residues. Germline lookup yields CDR1 SQVTM and CDR2 ANQGSEA.

The rearrangement joins TRBV9 to TRBJ2-2; TRBD2 aligns across 7 bases. The trim removed 3 bases at V and 7 bases at J, leaving 12 bases unmatched. The CDR3 consists of 16 residues. In germline, CDR1 is SGDLS, CDR2 YYNGEE. The CDR3 bases are TGTGCCAGCAGCGGCTATGGCGGGAGCAGGATCGGGGAGCTGTTTTTT. Translation gives CASSGYGGSRIGELFF.

The chain joins TRBV11-2 to TRBJ1-2, with 9 bases matching TRBD1. The CDR3 is 13 amino acids. Germline lookup yields CDR1 SGHAT and CDR2 FQNNGV. J was trimmed by 8 bases and V by 3 bases; bases with no gene match: 4. The CDR3 bases are TGTGCCAGCAGCTTGGGCGGACAGGGGGGCTACACCTTC. This sequence encodes CASSLGGQGGYTF.

The genes are TRBV14 and TRBJ1-2, with TRBD1 as a possible D gene (6 bases). The CDR3 extends over 13 amino acids. Per the germline V gene, CDR1 is SGHDN and CDR2 is FVKESK. V lost 5 bases and J 2 bases, leaving 9 bases between the germline ends. The CDR3: CASSSTGNYGYTF. The CDR3 DNA sequence: TGTGCCAGCAGCTCTACAGGGAACTATGGCTACACCTTC.

This rearrangement joins TRBV11-3 to TRBJ2-2, with TRBD1 identical over 8 bases. Germline lookup yields CDR1 SGHNT and CDR2 YENEEA. V gave up 1 base and J gave up 3 bases; unmatched junction bases: 4. This CDR3 spans 16 amino acids. The CDR3 reads CASSLGQGADTGELFF. The CDR3 nucleotides are TGTGCCAGCAGCTTAGGGCAGGGGGCGGACACCGGGGAGCTGTTTTTT.

The chain carries TRBV2 and TRBJ2-6; TRBD2 aligns across 10 bases. This CDR3 contains 17 residues. Germline values: CDR1 SNHLY, CDR2 FYNNEI. Germline trimming cut 6 bases from V and 0 bases from J; bases unmatched to any gene: 5. CDR3 sequence: CASRGTSAGSGANVLTF. The CDR3 region has the DNA TGTGCCAGCAGGGGGACTAGCGCTGGCTCTGGGGCCAACGTCCTGACTTTC.

V is TRBV9 and J is TRBJ1-1, with TRBD1 matching over 8 bases. This CDR3 has 15 amino acids. V lost 4 bases and J lost 6; bases outside the gene matches: 11. Germline values: CDR1 SGDLS, CDR2 YYNGEE. CDR3 protein: CASSPPQGAGSEAFF. The CDR3, as DNA: TGTGCCAGCAGCCCCCCGCAGGGGGCCGGATCTGAAGCTTTCTTT.

This clone was recorded once. J is TRBJ2-1 and V is TRBV5-4; D is tentatively TRBD1 or TRBD2 (5 bases each). There are 13 residues in the CDR3. V lost 3 bases to trimming and J lost 8 bases, with 12 bases between them. Germline assignment: CDR1 SGHNT and CDR2 YYREEE (reference sequence). The CDR3 DNA reads TGTGCCAGCAGCTCGGGACCATCCGATGAGCAGTTCTTC. Amino acids: CASSSGPSDEQFF. Combining the CDR3 with reference TRBV5-4 and TRBJ2-1 gives the whole variable domain ETGVTQSPTHLIKTRGQQVTLRCSSQSGHNTVSWYQQALGQGPQFIFQYYREEENGRGNFPPRFSGLQFPNYSSELNVNALELDDSALYLCASSSGPSDEQFFGPGTRLTVL.

The rearrangement joins TRBV7-6 to TRBJ1-1; 8 bases align to TRBD1. The CDR3 loop spans 15 amino acids. V gave up 5 bases and J gave up 3 bases; unmatched junction bases: 8. Per the germline V gene, CDR1 is SGHVS and CDR2 is FNYEAQ. The CDR3: CASSLTGDGDTEAFF. The CDR3 bases are TGTGCCAGCAGCCTGACAGGGGATGGGGACACTGAAGCTTTCTTT.

This clone was recorded once. The chain links TRBV6-4 to TRBJ2-1; 7 bases are a match to TRBD2. The J segment lost 8 bases and the V segment lost 3 bases, leaving 4 bases of the junction unmatched. The CDR3 loop spans 13 amino acids. Germline V lookup: CDR1 MRHNA, CDR2 SNTAGT. Here the CDR3 DNA reads TGTGCCAGCAGTGAAGGACTAGGGGATGAGCAGTTCTTC. Amino acids: CASSEGLGDEQFF.

This clone was picked up a small number of times. The chain has TRBV19 and TRBJ2-1; D is possibly TRBD2 (5 bases). Deletions cut 6 bases from V and 9 bases from J, with 18 bases between. Germline V gene sequence: CDR1 LNHDA, CDR2 SQIVND (reference sequence). The CDR3 has 14 amino acids. CDR3 DNA sequence: TGTGCCAGTAGCGAAGCGGACTTACCCCCTGAGCAGTTCTTC. Protein product: CASSEADLPPEQFF.

This chain connects TRBV6-1 to TRBJ2-5; possibly TRBD1 or TRBD2 for D (5 bases each). The CDR3 has 15 amino acids. Per germline, CDR1 MNHNS and CDR2 SASEGT. The germline V and J ends were trimmed by 5 bases and 4 bases, with 17 bases remaining between them. The DNA for the CDR3 is TGTGCCAGCAGTCCGCTTTTGGGGGTTGGAGAGACCCAGTACTTC. Amino acids: CASSPLLGVGETQYF.

This clone is a singleton in its sample. The genes are TRBV5-6 and TRBJ2-7; the D gene is possibly TRBD1 (5 bases). The germline CDR1 and CDR2 sequences are SGHDT and YYEEEE. The CDR3 extends over 12 amino acids. V was shortened by 1 base and J by 7 bases, with 9 bases between the two germline ends. The CDR3 is CASSLWQGEQYF. The CDR3 coding sequence is TGTGCCAGCAGCTTGTGGCAGGGAGAGCAGTACTTC.

The rearrangement uses TRBV19 and TRBJ1-2, with D perhaps matching TRBD1 (5 bases). V was clipped by 5 bases and J by 1 base, with 11 bases between them. The CDR3 loop spans 14 amino acids. From germline, CDR1 is LNHDA and CDR2 SQIVND (reference sequence). DNA of the CDR3: TGTGCCAGTAGTCCCGGACACTTTAACTATGGCTACACCTTC. Amino acid sequence: CASSPGHFNYGYTF.

The chain employs TRBV10-3 and TRBJ1-5, with D perhaps TRBD1 (5 bases). V lost 0 bases and J lost 7, with 13 bases in between. Germline CDR1 is ENHRY and CDR2 is SYGVKD. CDR3 length: 15 amino acids. The CDR3 DNA sequence: TGTGCCATCAGTGAGTCGAACCAGGGCGACCAGCCCCAGCATTTT. This encodes CAISESNQGDQPQHF.

CDR3 residues: CASSYRGQMTEAFF. Written as DNA, the CDR3 is TGTGCCAGCAGCTATCGCGGACAGATGACTGAAGCTTTCTTT. This chain joins TRBV27 and TRBJ1-1, with D perhaps matching TRBD1 (6 bases). The CDR3 has 14 amino acids. Trimming stripped 6 bases from V and 5 bases from J, with 16 bases between. The V gene's germline CDR1 is MNHEY and CDR2 SMNVEV (reference sequence).